Each of the 6 T cell receptor beta chains below was sequenced from the same sample in a study of control samples from healthy donors and cancer patients. Sequenced by immunoSEQ multiplex PCR; TCRdb stores in-frame clones only, minus some. The table shows tens of thousands of clones, with around 95% occurring only once. What was sequenced was blood. Receptors were obtained from a man aged 30-40 years in good health.

J is TRBJ1-5 and V is TRBV10-3; unclear D gene. V gave up 10 bases and J gave up 5 bases, with 12 bases separating them. The CDR3 covers 12 residues. The V gene's germline CDR1 is ENHRY and CDR2 SYGVKD. The CDR3 loop reads CATRNVDQPQHF. The CDR3 DNA reads TGTGCCACCCGAAACGTCGATCAGCCCCAGCATTTT.

V gene TRBV6-2 or TRBV6-3 combines with J gene TRBJ1-1; a weak D match, TRBD1 (6 bases). Germline lookup yields CDR1 MNHEY and CDR2 SVGEGT. This CDR3 spans 15 amino acids. Trimming removed 1 base at V and 3 bases at J, with 12 bases between. The CDR3 reads CASSYFGTQYTEAFF. In nucleotides, the CDR3 is TGTGCCAGCAGTTACTTTGGGACACAATACACTGAAGCTTTCTTT.

V is TRBV7-9 and J is TRBJ1-1, with D perhaps TRBD1 (6 bases). Germline assignment: CDR1 SEHNR and CDR2 FQNEAQ (reference sequence). The CDR3 length is 15 residues. The V and J ends lost 5 bases and 0 bases respectively, with 13 bases between them. The CDR3 loop is CASSPGTPMNTEAFF. CDR3 DNA: TGTGCCAGCAGCCCCGGGACACCTATGAACACTGAAGCTTTCTTT.

The rearrangement links TRBV10-1 to TRBJ2-1; 14 bases align to TRBD2. Germline CDR1 and CDR2: WNHNN and SYGVQD (reference sequence). This CDR3 has 19 amino acids. The junction had 14 bases not matched to a gene; V was cut back by 6 bases and J by 4 bases. The CDR3 is CASSSGTSGSSLMYNEQFF. DNA of the CDR3: TGCGCCAGCAGCTCCGGGACTAGCGGGAGTTCACTGATGTACAATGAGCAGTTCTTC.

This chain joins TRBV9 and TRBJ2-4; D is undetermined. Germline V gene sequence: CDR1 SGDLS, CDR2 YYNGEE. The CDR3 length is 14 residues. V lost 2 bases and J lost 1, with 7 bases in between. DNA for the CDR3: TGTGCCAGCAGCGTGCCGGGTGCCAAAAACATTCAGTACTTC. Protein: CASSVPGAKNIQYF. Filled out from reference TRBV9 and TRBJ2-4, the complete variable domain reads DSGVTQTPKHLITATGQRVTLRCSPRSGDLSVYWYQQSLDQGLQFLIQYYNGEERAKGNILERFSAQQFPDLHSELNLSSLELGDSALYFCASSVPGAKNIQYFGAGTRLSVL.

The rearrangement links TRBV29-1 to TRBJ2-2; 7 bases line up with TRBD1. Germline lookup yields CDR1 SQVTM and CDR2 ANQGSEA. CDR3 length: 14 residues. V trimming: 7 bases; J trimming: 5 bases; junction bases outside the gene matches: 10. CDR3 sequence (DNA): TGCAGCGACTCCGGAGACAGGGTTACCGGGGAGCTGTTTTTT. It is translated as CSDSGDRVTGELFF.